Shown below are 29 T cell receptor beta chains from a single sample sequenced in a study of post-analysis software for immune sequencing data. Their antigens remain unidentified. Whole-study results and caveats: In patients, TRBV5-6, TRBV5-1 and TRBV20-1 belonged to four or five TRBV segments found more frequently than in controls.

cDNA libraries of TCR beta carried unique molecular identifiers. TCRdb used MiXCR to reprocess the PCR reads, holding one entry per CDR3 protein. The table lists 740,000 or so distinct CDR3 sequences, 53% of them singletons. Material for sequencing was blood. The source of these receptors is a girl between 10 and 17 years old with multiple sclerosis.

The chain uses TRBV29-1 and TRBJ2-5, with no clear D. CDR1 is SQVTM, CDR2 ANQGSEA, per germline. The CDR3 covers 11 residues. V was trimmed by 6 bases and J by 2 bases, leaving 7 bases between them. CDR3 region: CSVNQQETQYF. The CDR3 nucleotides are TGCAGCGTCAACCAGCAAGAGACCCAGTACTTC.

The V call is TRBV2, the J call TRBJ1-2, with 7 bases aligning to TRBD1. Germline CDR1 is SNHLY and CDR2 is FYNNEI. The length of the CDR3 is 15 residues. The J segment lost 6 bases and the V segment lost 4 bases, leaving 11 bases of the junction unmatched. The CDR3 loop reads CASSVRRGGVDGYTF. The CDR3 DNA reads TGTGCCAGCAGTGTCCGGAGAGGGGGCGTTGATGGCTACACCTTC.

CDR3 in amino acids: CASSVDGDGPNTEAFF. The DNA for the CDR3 is TGTGCCAGCAGCGTAGACGGGGACGGACCAAACACTGAAGCTTTCTTT. The chain recombines TRBV9 with TRBJ1-1; a possible D gene is TRBD1 (5 bases). Germline V gene lookup returns CDR1 SGDLS and CDR2 YYNGEE. Trimming pared 0 bases from V and 2 bases from J, leaving 14 bases between. CDR3 length equals 16 residues.

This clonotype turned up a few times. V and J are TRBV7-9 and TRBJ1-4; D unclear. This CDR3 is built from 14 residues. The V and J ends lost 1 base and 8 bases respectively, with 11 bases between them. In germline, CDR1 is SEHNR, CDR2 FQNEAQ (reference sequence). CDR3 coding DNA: TGTGCCAGCAGCTTAGTTGAGTGGGGAGAAAAACTGTTTTTT. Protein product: CASSLVEWGEKLFF.

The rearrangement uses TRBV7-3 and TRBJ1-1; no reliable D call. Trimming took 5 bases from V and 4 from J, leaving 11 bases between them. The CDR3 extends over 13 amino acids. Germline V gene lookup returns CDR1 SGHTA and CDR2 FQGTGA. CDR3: CASSLWAGTEAFF. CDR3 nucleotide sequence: TGTGCCAGCAGCCTTTGGGCGGGCACTGAAGCTTTCTTT.

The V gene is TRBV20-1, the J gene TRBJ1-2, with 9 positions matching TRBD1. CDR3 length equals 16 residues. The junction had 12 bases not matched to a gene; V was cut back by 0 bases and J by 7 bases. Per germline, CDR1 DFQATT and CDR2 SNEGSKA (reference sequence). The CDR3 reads CSARDPRQGVGTGYTF. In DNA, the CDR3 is TGCAGTGCTAGAGACCCTCGACAGGGGGTTGGAACTGGCTACACCTTC.

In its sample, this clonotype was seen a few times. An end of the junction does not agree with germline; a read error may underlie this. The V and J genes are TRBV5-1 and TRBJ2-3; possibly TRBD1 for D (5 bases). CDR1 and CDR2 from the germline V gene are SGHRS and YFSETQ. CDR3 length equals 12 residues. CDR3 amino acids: CASSPQGDTQYF. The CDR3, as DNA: TGTGCCAGCAGTCCCCAGGGAGATACGCAGTATTTT.

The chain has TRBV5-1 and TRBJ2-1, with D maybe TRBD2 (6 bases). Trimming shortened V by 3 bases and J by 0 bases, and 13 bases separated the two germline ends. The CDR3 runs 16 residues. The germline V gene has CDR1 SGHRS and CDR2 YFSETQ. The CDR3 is CASSSNSGSSYNEQFF. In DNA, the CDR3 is TGCGCCAGCAGCTCCAATAGCGGAAGCTCCTACAATGAGCAGTTCTTC.

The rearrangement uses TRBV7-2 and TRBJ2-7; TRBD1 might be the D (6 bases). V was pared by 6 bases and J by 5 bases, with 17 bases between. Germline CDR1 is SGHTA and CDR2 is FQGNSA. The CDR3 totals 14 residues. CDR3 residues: CASRPGHWSNEQYF. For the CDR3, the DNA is TGTGCCAGCAGACCGGGACATTGGTCTAACGAGCAGTACTTC. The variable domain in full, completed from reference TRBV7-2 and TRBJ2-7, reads GAGVSQSPSNKVTEKGKDVELRCDPISGHTALYWYRQSLGQGLEFLIYFQGNSAPDKSGLPSDRFSAERTGGSVSTLTIQRTQQEDSAVYLCASRPGHWSNEQYFGPGTRLTVT.

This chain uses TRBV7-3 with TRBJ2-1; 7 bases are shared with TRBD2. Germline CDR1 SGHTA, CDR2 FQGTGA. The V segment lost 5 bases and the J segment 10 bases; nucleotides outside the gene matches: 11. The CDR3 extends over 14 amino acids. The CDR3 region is CASSTPGGFSEQFF. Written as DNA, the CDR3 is TGTGCCAGCAGCACCCCGGGGGGTTTCAGCGAGCAGTTCTTC.

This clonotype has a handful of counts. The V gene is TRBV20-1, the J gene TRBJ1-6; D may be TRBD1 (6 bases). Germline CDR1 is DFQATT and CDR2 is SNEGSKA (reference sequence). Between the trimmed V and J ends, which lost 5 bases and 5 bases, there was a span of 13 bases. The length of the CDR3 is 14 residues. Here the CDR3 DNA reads TGCAGTGCTTCCCCGGACAGTAATAATTCACCCCTCCACTTT. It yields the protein CSASPDSNNSPLHF.

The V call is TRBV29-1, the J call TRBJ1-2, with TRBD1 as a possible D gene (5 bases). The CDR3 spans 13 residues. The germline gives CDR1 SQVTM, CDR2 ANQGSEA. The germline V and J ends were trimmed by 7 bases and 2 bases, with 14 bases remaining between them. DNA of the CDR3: TGCAGCGCCTCGAACAGGTCGAACTATGGCTACACCTTC. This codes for CSASNRSNYGYTF.

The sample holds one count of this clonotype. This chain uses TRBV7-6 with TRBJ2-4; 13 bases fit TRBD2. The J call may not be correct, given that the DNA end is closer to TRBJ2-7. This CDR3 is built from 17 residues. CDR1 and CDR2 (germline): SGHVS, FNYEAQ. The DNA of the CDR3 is TGTGCCAGCAGCAAACGTATAGGACTAGCGGGAGCCCACGAGCAGTACTTC. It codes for CASSKRIGLAGAHEQYF.

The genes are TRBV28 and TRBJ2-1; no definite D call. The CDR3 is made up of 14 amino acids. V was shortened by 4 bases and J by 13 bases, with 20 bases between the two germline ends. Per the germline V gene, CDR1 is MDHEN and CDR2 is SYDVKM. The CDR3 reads CASSSHTSAETQFF. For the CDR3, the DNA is TGTGCCAGCAGTTCCCACACCAGCGCAGAGACCCAGTTCTTC.

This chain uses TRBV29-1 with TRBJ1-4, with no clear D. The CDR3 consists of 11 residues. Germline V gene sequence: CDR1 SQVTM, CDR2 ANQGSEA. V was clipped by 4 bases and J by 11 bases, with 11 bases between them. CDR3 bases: TGCAGCGTTGTCGGGGATGGGAAACTGTTTTTT. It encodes CSVVGDGKLFF.

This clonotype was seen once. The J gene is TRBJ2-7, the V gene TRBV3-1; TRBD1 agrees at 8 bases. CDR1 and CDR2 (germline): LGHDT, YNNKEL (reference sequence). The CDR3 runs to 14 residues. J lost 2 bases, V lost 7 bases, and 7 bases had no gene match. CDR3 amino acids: CASTGTGATYEQYF. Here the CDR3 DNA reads TGTGCCAGCACAGGGACAGGAGCCACCTACGAGCAGTACTTC.

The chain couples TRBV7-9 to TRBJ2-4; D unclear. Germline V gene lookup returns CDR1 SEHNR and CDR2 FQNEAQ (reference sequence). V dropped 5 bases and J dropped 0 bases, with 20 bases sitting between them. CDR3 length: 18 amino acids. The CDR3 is CASSPPSPGHLAKNIQYF. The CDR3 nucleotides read TGTGCCAGCAGCCCCCCTTCTCCAGGCCATCTAGCCAAAAACATTCAGTACTTC.

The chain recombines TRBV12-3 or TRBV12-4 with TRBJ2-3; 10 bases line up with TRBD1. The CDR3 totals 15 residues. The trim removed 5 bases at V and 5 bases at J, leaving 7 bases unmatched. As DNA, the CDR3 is TGTGCCAGCAGTGGACGACAGGGGGCAATAGATACGCAGTATTTT. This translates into CASSGRQGAIDTQYF.

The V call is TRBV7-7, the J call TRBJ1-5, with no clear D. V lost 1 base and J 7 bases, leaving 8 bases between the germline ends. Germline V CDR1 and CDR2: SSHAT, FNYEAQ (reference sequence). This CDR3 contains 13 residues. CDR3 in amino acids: CASSLDARQPQHF. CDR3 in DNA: TGTGCCAGCAGCTTAGACGCCAGGCAGCCCCAGCATTTT.

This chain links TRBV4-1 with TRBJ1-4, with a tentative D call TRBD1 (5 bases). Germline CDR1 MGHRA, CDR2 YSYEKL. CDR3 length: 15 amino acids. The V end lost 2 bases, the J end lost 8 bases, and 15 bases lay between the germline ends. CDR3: CASSQPGRGVEKLFF. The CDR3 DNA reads TGCGCCAGCAGCCAACCGGGCCGGGGGGTAGAAAAACTGTTTTTT.

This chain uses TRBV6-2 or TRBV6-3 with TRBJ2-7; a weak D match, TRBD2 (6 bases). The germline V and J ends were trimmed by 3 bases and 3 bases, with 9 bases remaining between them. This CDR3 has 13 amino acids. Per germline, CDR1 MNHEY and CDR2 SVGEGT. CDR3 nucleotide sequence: TGTGCCAGCAGTTATCCGGGGGTCTACGAGCAGTACTTC. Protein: CASSYPGVYEQYF.

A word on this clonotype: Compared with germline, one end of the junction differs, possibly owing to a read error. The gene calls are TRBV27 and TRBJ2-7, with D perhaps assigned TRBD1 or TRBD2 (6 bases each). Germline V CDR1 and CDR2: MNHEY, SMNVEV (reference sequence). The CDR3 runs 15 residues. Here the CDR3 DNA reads TGTGCCAGCAGTCGTGTCCGGGGGCACTCCCACGAGCAGTACTTC. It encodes CASSRVRGHSHEQYF.

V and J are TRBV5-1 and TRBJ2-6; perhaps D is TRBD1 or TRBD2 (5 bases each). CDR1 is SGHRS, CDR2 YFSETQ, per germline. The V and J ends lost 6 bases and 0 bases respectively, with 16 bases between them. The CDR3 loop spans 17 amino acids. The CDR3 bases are TGCGCCAGCAACACGGGGCGGAACCCCTCTGGGGCCAACGTCCTGACTTTC. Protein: CASNTGRNPSGANVLTF.

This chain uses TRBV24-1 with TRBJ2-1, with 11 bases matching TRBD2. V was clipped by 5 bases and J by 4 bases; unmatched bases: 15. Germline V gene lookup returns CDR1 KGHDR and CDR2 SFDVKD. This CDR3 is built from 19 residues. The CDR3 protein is CATSGRQDPGLADYNEQFF. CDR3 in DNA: TGTGCCACCAGTGGGAGACAGGATCCGGGACTAGCGGATTACAATGAGCAGTTCTTC.

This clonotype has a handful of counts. CDR3 region: CASSLSSETQYF. DNA of the CDR3: TGTGCCAGCAGTTTATCCTCCGAGACCCAGTACTTC. The J gene is TRBJ2-4, the V gene TRBV12-3 or TRBV12-4; D remains unclear. The J call may be mistaken, given a closer DNA end match to TRBJ2-5. This CDR3 has 12 amino acids.

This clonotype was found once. The CDR3 sequence: CSASVPTGGINYGYTF. DNA for the CDR3: TGCAGTGCTAGCGTCCCTACAGGGGGGATAAACTATGGCTACACCTTC. V gene TRBV20-1 combines with J gene TRBJ1-2, with 8 nucleotides matching TRBD1. The V segment lost 3 bases and the J segment 2 bases; nucleotides outside the gene matches: 11. The germline gives CDR1 DFQATT, CDR2 SNEGSKA (reference sequence). The CDR3 is 16 amino acids.

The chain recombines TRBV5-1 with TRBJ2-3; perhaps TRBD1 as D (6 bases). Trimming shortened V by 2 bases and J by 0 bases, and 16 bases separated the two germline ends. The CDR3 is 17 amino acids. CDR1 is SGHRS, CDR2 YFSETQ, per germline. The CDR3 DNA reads TGCGCCAGCAGCTTAGCCATCGGACAGTCTAGCACAGATACGCAGTATTTT. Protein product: CASSLAIGQSSTDTQYF. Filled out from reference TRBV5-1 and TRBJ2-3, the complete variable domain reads KAGVTQTPRYLIKTRGQQVTLSCSPISGHRSVSWYQQTPGQGLQFLFEYFSETQRNKGNFPGRFSGRQFSNSRSEMNVSTLELGDSALYLCASSLAIGQSSTDTQYFGPGTRLTVL.

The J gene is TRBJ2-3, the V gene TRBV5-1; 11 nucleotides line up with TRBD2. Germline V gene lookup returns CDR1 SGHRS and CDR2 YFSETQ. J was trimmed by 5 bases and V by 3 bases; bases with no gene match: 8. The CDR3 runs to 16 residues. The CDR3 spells CASSSQTSGVGDTQYF. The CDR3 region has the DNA TGCGCCAGCAGCTCTCAGACTAGCGGGGTCGGAGATACGCAGTATTTT.

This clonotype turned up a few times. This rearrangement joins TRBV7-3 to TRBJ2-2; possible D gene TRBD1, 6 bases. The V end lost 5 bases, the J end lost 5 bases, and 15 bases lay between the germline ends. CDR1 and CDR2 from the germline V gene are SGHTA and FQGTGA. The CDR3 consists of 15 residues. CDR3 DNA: TGTGCCAGCAGCCCCGACAGGACACGGACCGGGGAGCTGTTTTTT. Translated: CASSPDRTRTGELFF.